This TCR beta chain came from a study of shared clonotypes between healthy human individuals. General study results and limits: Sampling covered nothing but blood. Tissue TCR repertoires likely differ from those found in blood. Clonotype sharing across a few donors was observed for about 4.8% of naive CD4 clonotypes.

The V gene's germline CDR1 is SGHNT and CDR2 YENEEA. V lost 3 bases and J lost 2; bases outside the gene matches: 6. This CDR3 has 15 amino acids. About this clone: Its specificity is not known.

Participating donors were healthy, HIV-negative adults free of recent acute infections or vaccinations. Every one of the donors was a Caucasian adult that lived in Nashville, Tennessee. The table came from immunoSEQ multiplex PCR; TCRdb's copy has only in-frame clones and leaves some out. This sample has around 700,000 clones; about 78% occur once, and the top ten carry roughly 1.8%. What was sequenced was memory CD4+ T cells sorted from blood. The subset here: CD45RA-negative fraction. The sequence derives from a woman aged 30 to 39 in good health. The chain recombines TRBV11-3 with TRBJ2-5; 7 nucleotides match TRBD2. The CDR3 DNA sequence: TGTGCCAGCAGCTTGGGGGAGGGCCCACAAGAGACCCAGTACTTC. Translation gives CASSLGEGPQETQYF.